This TCR beta chain is drawn from a study of cytotoxic CD8 clonotypes in ibrutinib-treated CLL. General study results and limits: Clonality at baseline surpassed age-matched healthy donors and tracked circulating CD8+ T-cell counts. Clonality increased at ibrutinib response, then returned toward baseline at progression.

A few counts support this clone. Its antigen is unidentified. V was pared by 1 base and J by 7 bases, with 8 bases between. Per germline, CDR1 LNHNV and CDR2 YYDKDF (reference sequence). This CDR3 region has 13 residues. TCRdb keeps only in-frame clones here, not all; method: immunoSEQ multiplex PCR. Counted here are some 47,000 clones, roughly three fifths occurring once; the ten biggest clones make up under 35%. The sample here was PBMCs, taken after 24 months of ibrutinib treatment. This sequence joins TRBV15 and TRBJ1-5, with D hard to call. The clonotype comes from a human donor with chronic lymphocytic leukemia. Written as DNA, the CDR3 is TGTGCCACCAGCAGAGGCGGAAGCCAGCCCCAGCATTTT. It specifies CATSRGGSQPQHF.